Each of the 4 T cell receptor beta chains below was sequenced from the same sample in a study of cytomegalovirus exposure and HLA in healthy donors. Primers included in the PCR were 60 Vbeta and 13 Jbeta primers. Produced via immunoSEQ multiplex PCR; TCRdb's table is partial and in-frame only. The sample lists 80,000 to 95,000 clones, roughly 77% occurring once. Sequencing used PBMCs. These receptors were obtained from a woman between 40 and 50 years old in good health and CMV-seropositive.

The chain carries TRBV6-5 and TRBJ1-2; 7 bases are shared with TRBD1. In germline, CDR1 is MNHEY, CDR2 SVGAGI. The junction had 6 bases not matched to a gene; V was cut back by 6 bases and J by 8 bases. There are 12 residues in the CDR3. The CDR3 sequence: CASRPPGGGYTF. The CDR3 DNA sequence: TGTGCCAGCAGACCCCCAGGGGGAGGCTACACCTTC.

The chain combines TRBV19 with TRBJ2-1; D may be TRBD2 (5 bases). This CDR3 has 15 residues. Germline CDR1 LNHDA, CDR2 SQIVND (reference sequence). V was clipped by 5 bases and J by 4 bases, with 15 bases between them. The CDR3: CASSLGPSGYNEQFF. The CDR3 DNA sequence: TGTGCCAGTAGTCTGGGCCCATCGGGATACAATGAGCAGTTCTTC.

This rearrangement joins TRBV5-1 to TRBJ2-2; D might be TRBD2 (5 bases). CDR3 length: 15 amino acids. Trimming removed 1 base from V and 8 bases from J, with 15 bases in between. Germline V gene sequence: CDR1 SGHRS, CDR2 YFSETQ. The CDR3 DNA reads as TGCGCCAGCAGCTTGATACCGGGAAGTGGAGGGGAGCTGTTTTTT. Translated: CASSLIPGSGGELFF.

Written as DNA, the CDR3 is TGTGCCAGCAGCTCTGGACGGGAGAACACTGAAGCTTTCTTT. Amino acid sequence: CASSSGRENTEAFF. V and J are TRBV7-9 and TRBJ1-1; no clear D. The V end was cut by 4 bases, the J end by 1 base, with 10 bases between. CDR1 and CDR2 (germline): SEHNR, FQNEAQ (reference sequence). This CDR3 is 14 amino acids long. Variable domain in full (rest from reference TRBV7-9 and TRBJ1-1): DTGVSQNPRHKITKRGQNVTFRCDPISEHNRLYWYRQTLGQGPEFLTYFQNEAQLEKSRLLSDRFSAERPKGSFSTLEIQRTEQGDSAMYLCASSSGRENTEAFFGQGTRLTVV.